The 15 T cell receptor beta chains below all came from one sample that was sequenced in a study of T cell responses to AZD1222 COVID-19 vaccine. Measured with immunoSEQ multiplex PCR; TCRdb has only the in-frame clones, and not every one. Among 130,000 or so clones, 85% were seen once, and the ten largest hold around 8.3%. Material: peripheral blood, obtained 28 days after the second dose of the MenACWY control vaccine. The receptors derive from an adult who received the MenACWY meningococcal vaccine as a control.

The rearrangement links TRBV18 to TRBJ1-5, with D uncertain. V was cut by 2 bases and J by 1 base, with 9 bases left in between. Germline V gives CDR1 KGHSH, CDR2 LQKENI. The CDR3 is made up of 15 amino acids. This chain's CDR3 is CASSPGRASNQPQHF. The CDR3 nucleotides are TGTGCCAGCTCACCAGGGAGGGCGAGCAATCAGCCCCAGCATTTT.

This clone appeared once. The chain joins TRBV11-3 to TRBJ2-3; TRBD2 matches 9 bases. The CDR3 totals 16 residues. Germline assignment: CDR1 SGHNT and CDR2 YENEEA. V shed 4 bases and J 2 bases; nucleotides not matched to a gene: 7. Here the CDR3 DNA reads TGTGCCAGCAGCTCCGGTGTAGCGGGGGCCACAGATACGCAGTATTTT. It codes for CASSSGVAGATDTQYF.

This chain joins TRBV5-5 and TRBJ2-7, with D hard to call. Trimming left V 1 base short and J 5 bases short, with 10 bases between. Germline CDR1 and CDR2: SGHKS and YYEKEE (reference sequence). The CDR3 runs to 13 residues. The CDR3, as DNA: TGTGCCAGCAGCTTGTTGGGGTCGGACGAGCAGTACGTC. This codes for CASSLLGSDEQYV.

This chain connects TRBV25-1 to TRBJ2-5, with D uncertain. This CDR3 has 14 residues. The germline V and J ends were trimmed by 3 bases and 4 bases, with 12 bases remaining between them. Germline V lookup: CDR1 MGHDK, CDR2 SYGVNS. Here the CDR3 DNA reads TGTGCCAGCAGTGAGAGCTTTCATGCAGAGACCCAGTACTTC. Protein sequence: CASSESFHAETQYF.

The chain employs TRBV28 and TRBJ1-5; D is undetermined. CDR1 and CDR2 from the germline V gene are MDHEN and SYDVKM. The V gene lost 3 bases and the J gene lost 8 bases, with 8 bases spanning the gap. The CDR3 covers 12 residues. The CDR3 DNA sequence: TGTGCCAGCAGTTTCCTTTCAAAGCCCCAGCATTTT. This encodes CASSFLSKPQHF.

J is TRBJ2-3 and V is TRBV5-1; perhaps D is TRBD1 or TRBD2 (5 bases each). CDR1 and CDR2 from the germline V gene are SGHRS and YFSETQ. The CDR3 contains 15 residues. V was shortened by 4 bases and J by 0 bases, with 12 bases between the two germline ends. The CDR3 DNA follows: TGCGCCAGCAGCCCGACGGGGCTTAGCACAGATACGCAGTATTTT. This sequence encodes CASSPTGLSTDTQYF. Complete variable domain (other parts from reference TRBV5-1 and TRBJ2-3): KAGVTQTPRYLIKTRGQQVTLSCSPISGHRSVSWYQQTPGQGLQFLFEYFSETQRNKGNFPGRFSGRQFSNSRSEMNVSTLELGDSALYLCASSPTGLSTDTQYFGPGTRLTVL.

The chain couples TRBV6-5 to TRBJ2-1; no clear D. V was pared by 6 bases and J by 8 bases, with 17 bases between. The CDR3 is 14 amino acids. Germline V CDR1 and CDR2: MNHEY, SVGAGI. CDR3 in DNA: TGTGCCAGCAGATATGGGGTAGGGCCAGATGAGCAGTTCTTC. This gives the protein CASRYGVGPDEQFF.

This clone was counted a few times. The chain links TRBV19 to TRBJ1-3, with D uncertain. V lost 5 bases and J 0 bases, leaving 11 bases between the germline ends. From germline, CDR1 is LNHDA and CDR2 SQIVND (reference sequence). The CDR3 extends over 15 amino acids. The CDR3 DNA is TGTGCCAGTAGTGACCGGGCCAACTCTGGAAACACCATATATTTT. Residues: CASSDRANSGNTIYF. Variable domain in full (rest from reference TRBV19 and TRBJ1-3): DGGITQSPKYLFRKEGQNVTLSCEQNLNHDAMYWYRQDPGQGLRLIYYSQIVNDFQKGDIAEGYSVSREKKESFPLTVTSAQKNPTAFYLCASSDRANSGNTIYFGEGSWLTVV.

The chain carries TRBV5-4 and TRBJ1-6; D is perhaps TRBD1 (5 bases). The length of the CDR3 is 14 residues. Germline CDR1 reads SGHNT; CDR2 reads YYREEE (reference sequence). V was shortened by 0 bases and J by 7 bases, with 8 bases between the two germline ends. CDR3 residues: CASSLVGENSPLHF. The CDR3 DNA reads as TGTGCCAGCAGCTTGGTAGGGGAGAATTCACCCCTCCACTTT.

J is TRBJ1-5 and V is TRBV2, with D perhaps matching TRBD1 (5 bases). CDR3 length: 14 amino acids. V was cut by 6 bases and J by 4 bases, with 13 bases left in between. CDR1 is SNHLY and CDR2 is FYNNEI in the germline V gene. The CDR3 bases are TGTGCCAGCAGAACTCGGGGGGGAAATCAGCCCCAGCATTTT. Protein sequence: CASRTRGGNQPQHF.

V is TRBV30 and J is TRBJ2-2; 8 nucleotides match TRBD2. Germline loops: CDR1 GTSNPN, CDR2 SVGIG (reference sequence). Trimming at V came to 5 bases and at J to 1 base, leaving 6 bases not matched to a gene. The CDR3 loop spans 15 amino acids. CDR3 sequence reads: CAWGAGTRNTGELFF. CDR3 coding DNA: TGTGCCTGGGGGGCCGGGACTAGGAACACCGGGGAGCTGTTTTTT.

The genes are TRBV5-4 and TRBJ2-4; D is possibly TRBD1 (6 bases). CDR3 length equals 16 residues. Germline V gene sequence: CDR1 SGHNT, CDR2 YYREEE (reference sequence). Trimming removed 0 bases at V and 4 bases at J, with 14 bases between. Here the CDR3 reads CASSLGQGRVKNIQYF. In nucleotides, the CDR3 is TGTGCCAGCAGCTTGGGTCAGGGGCGGGTAAAAAACATTCAGTACTTC. Using reference TRBV5-4 and TRBJ2-4 for the parts outside the CDR3, the full variable domain is ETGVTQSPTHLIKTRGQQVTLRCSSQSGHNTVSWYQQALGQGPQFIFQYYREEENGRGNFPPRFSGLQFPNYSSELNVNALELDDSALYLCASSLGQGRVKNIQYFGAGTRLSVL.

This clone has a handful of counts. This chain uses TRBV4-1 with TRBJ1-2; 7 nucleotides align to TRBD1. This CDR3 region has 13 residues. The V segment lost 3 bases and the J segment 6 bases; nucleotides outside the gene matches: 4. Germline CDR1 reads MGHRA; CDR2 reads YSYEKL. The CDR3 nucleotides read TGCGCCAGCAGCCATTCAGGGGGGCATGGCTACACCTTC. This encodes CASSHSGGHGYTF.

This chain connects TRBV24-1 to TRBJ1-5, with TRBD1 matching 8 bases. The CDR3 consists of 12 residues. Germline lookup yields CDR1 KGHDR and CDR2 SFDVKD. Germline trimming cut 9 bases from V and 7 bases from J; bases unmatched to any gene: 4. The CDR3 DNA sequence: TGTGCCACCCAAACAGGGGGACAGCCCCAGCATTTT. Translating it yields CATQTGGQPQHF.

The chain joins TRBV6-2 or TRBV6-3 to TRBJ2-2, with D perhaps TRBD1 (5 bases). V lost 5 bases and J 0 bases, leaving 10 bases between the germline ends. Germline lookup yields CDR1 MNHEY and CDR2 SVGEGT. The CDR3 totals 15 residues. The CDR3 DNA reads as TGTGCCAGCAGTCTGGACAATTCGAACACCGGGGAGCTGTTTTTT. Residues: CASSLDNSNTGELFF.